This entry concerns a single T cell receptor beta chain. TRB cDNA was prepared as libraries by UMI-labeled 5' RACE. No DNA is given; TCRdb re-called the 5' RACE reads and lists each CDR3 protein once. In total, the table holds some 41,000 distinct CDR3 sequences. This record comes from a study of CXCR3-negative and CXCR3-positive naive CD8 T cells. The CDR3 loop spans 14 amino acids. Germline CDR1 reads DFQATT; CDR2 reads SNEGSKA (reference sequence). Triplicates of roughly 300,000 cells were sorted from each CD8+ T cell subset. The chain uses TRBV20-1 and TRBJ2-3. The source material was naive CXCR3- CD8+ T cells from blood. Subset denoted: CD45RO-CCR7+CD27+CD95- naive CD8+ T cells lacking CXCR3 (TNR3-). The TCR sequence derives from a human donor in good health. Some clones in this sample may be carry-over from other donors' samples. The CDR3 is CSVLRGASTDTQYF.